Reported below is one T cell receptor (beta chain). Antigen specificity is unknown. The data were taken from a study of T cell responses to AZD1222 COVID-19 vaccine. The method was immunoSEQ multiplex PCR; TCRdb's version includes in-frame clones alone and lacks a portion of them. The sample has about 120,000 clones, approximately 83% seen once; the top ten hold 3.5% to 5%. General study points: Scientists sampled the repertoires only once the peak T cell response had passed. A mostly white British donor set with more females was recruited, and clonal diversity was possibly underestimated. Spike-specific TCR breadth and depth rose after two AZD1222 doses. Spike-wide vaccine-associated CD4 TCRs dominated at 160-218 and 743-854.

Per germline, CDR1 KGHDR and CDR2 SFDVKD. This CDR3 is built from 15 residues. Trimming pared 4 bases from V and 3 bases from J, leaving 14 bases between. The sequencing used peripheral blood, collected on day 0 of MenACWY control vaccination. The chain employs TRBV24-1 and TRBJ2-5; possibly TRBD1 for D (6 bases). This clonotype was sampled from an adult in good health. In DNA, the CDR3 is TGTGCCACCAGTGACCCGAGAAACAGGGAAGAGACCCAGTACTTC. Protein sequence: CATSDPRNREETQYF.